This TCR beta chain originates from a study of T cell repertoires in cytomegalovirus infection (dated by TCRdb to about 2019). For the wider study: The HLA type of each donor mattered for the analysis, because public TCR beta signatures pointed to carriage of CMV infection along with the matching HLA type. Overall study results and their limits: In both this cohort and an independent cohort of a few hundred donors, the cumulative frequency of public TCR beta family members distinguished carriers of CMV infection plus the relevant HLA type. The ex vivo response was dominated by HLA-C-restricted CMV-specific TCR beta clonotypes, which also provided the single most frequent clonotype in two of eight donors.

V gives up 2 bases and J gives up 6 bases, and the segment between their germline ends measures 11 bases. Taken from cysteine to phenylalanine, the CDR3 has 15 residues. Just CDR3 DNA is preserved here, 45 bases in frame from base 1. For CDR1 and CDR2, the germline V gene lists LGHNA and YSLEER. This clonotype has at least ten counts. No cognate antigen has been identified for it. No clone much larger than this one lies a single base away; base qualities are absent. Data came from an Illumina HiSeq 1500. TCRdb ran its own pipeline on the public reads, namely fastp trimming at Q25 and MiXCR clone calling, and kept in-frame beta chains. Duplicate CDR3 protein sequences are folded into a single record with the most common DNA and genes. For this sample the table gives 200,000 to 300,000 distinct CDR3 sequences, of which more than 9% were detected only once. The ten largest clones represent 1.5% to 2% of the sample.

The chain uses TRBV4-3 and TRBJ1-6; TRBD1 could be the D gene, as 5 bases match. The sample taken for sequencing was PBMCs. This clonotype was sampled from a human donor in good health (CMV status not recorded). Some clones in this sample may be carry-over from other donors' samples. In nucleotide form, the sequence is TGCGCCAGCAGCCAATTGCGGGGGGGTAATTCACCCCTCCACTTT. Its coded protein is CASSQLRGGNSPLHF.